A selection of T cell receptor beta chains follows, all from one sample in a study of T cells in localized non-small cell lung cancer. Produced via immunoSEQ multiplex PCR; TCRdb's table is partial and in-frame only. The table includes 5,500 to 7,500 clones, approximately 90% detected once. This sample comprised peripheral blood, obtained before any cancer treatment. These receptors all stem from a male donor at least 60 years old with stage I lung adenocarcinoma. The CDR3 runs from the conserved cysteine through the conserved F or W. The D gene is left open where the match is weak. Size is stated for part of the rows, as once, few or many counts, or as a class when the clone is expanded.

size	V	D	J	CDR3	DNA
.	TRBV11-2	.	TRBJ1-5	CASSLDLIQPQHF	TGTGCCAGCAGCTTAGATCTCATTCAGCCCCAGCATTTT
.	TRBV19	TRBD2	TRBJ2-1	CASSIFRGSSANEQFF	TGTGCCAGTAGTATTTTCCGCGGGAGTTCAGCTAATGAGCAGTTCTTC
.	TRBV19	TRBD2	TRBJ2-1	CASSSGTSVGEQFF	TGTGCCAGTAGTAGTGGGACTAGCGTCGGTGAGCAGTTCTTC
.	TRBV11-2	.	TRBJ1-2	CASSLAVRGPGYTF	TGTGCCAGCAGCTTAGCGGTCAGGGGTCCAGGCTACACCTTC
.	TRBV4-2	.	TRBJ1-5	CASSQDMVWTADQPQHF	TGTGCCAGCAGCCAAGATATGGTTTGGACTGCGGATCAGCCCCAGCATTTT
.	TRBV2	TRBD2	TRBJ2-6	CASRERISGGAGANVLTF	TGTGCCAGCAGGGAAAGGATTAGCGGGGGGGCTGGGGCCAACGTCCTGACTTTC
.	TRBV10-3	TRBD1	TRBJ1-1	CAIKGAGTEAFF	TGTGCCATCAAGGGGGCTGGGACTGAAGCTTTCTTT
once	TRBV18	.	TRBJ1-4	CASAARPREKLFF	TGTGCCAGCGCCGCCCGGCCGCGGGAAAAACTGTTTTTT
.	TRBV5-4	TRBD1	TRBJ2-4	CASSPDRGLTLAKNIQYF	TGTGCCAGCAGCCCGGACAGGGGCCTTACTCTAGCCAAAAACATTCAGTACTTC
.	TRBV25-1	.	TRBJ2-5	CASSDRRGAYQETQYF	TGTGCCAGCAGTGACAGACGCGGGGCGTACCAAGAGACCCAGTACTTC
once	TRBV27	.	TRBJ2-7	CASSSASGGYYEQYF	TGTGCCAGCAGTTCGGCTTCAGGGGGGTACTACGAGCAGTACTTC
.	TRBV6-1	.	TRBJ2-5	CASATWASGGETQYF	TGTGCCAGCGCGACTTGGGCCTCCGGGGGAGAGACCCAGTACTTC
.	TRBV27	.	TRBJ1-6	CASRPDPLVYNSPLHF	TGTGCCAGCAGACCTGACCCCCTGGTCTATAATTCACCCCTCCACTTT
.	TRBV11-2	TRBD2	TRBJ2-2	CASSSKSGGATGELFF	TGTGCCAGCAGCAGCAAAAGCGGGGGTGCCACCGGGGAGCTGTTTTTT
.	TRBV5-1	.	TRBJ1-5	CASSLGQPGGNQPQHF	TGCGCCAGCAGCTTGGGACAGCCAGGGGGCAATCAGCCCCAGCATTTT
.	TRBV7-8	.	TRBJ1-1	CASTFRGSTEAFF	TGTGCCAGCACCTTCAGGGGAAGCACTGAAGCTTTCTTT
.	TRBV5-6	.	TRBJ2-3	CASRAITDTQYF	TGTGCCAGCAGAGCCATCACAGATACGCAGTATTTT
.	TRBV7-2	.	TRBJ1-1	CASSLTGNTEAFF	TGTGCCAGCAGCTTAACAGGGAACACTGAAGCTTTCTTT
.	TRBV9	.	TRBJ2-5	CASSVAYTGIETQYF	TGTGCCAGCAGCGTAGCCTATACAGGGATTGAGACCCAGTACTTC
.	TRBV6-1	TRBD2	TRBJ2-5	CASSEASWGGMGQETQYF	TGTGCCAGCAGTGAAGCCTCTTGGGGAGGGATGGGCCAAGAGACCCAGTACTTC